This entry lists 9 T cell receptor beta chains sequenced from one sample in a study of response to subunit inactivated influenza vaccine. Using its own MiXCR run on the RT-PCR reads, TCRdb lists one record per CDR3 protein. The data show hundreds of thousands of distinct CDR3 sequences, approximately 15% seen once. The sample in question was PBMCs from blood, obtained around 15 days before vaccination. Receptor source: a man over 45 who received an inactivated influenza vaccine.

Only a few counts were recorded for this clonotype. The genes are TRBV20-1 and TRBJ2-7; D might be TRBD1 (6 bases). Germline lookup yields CDR1 DFQATT and CDR2 SNEGSKA (reference sequence). V was trimmed by 1 base and J by 1 base, leaving 8 bases between them. The CDR3 is 13 residues long. The CDR3 loop is CSARATGSYEQYF. The CDR3 DNA reads TGCAGTGCTAGAGCAACAGGGTCCTACGAGCAGTACTTC.

The V gene is TRBV6-2 or TRBV6-3, the J gene TRBJ1-1; D remains ambiguous. With 5 bases removed from V and 4 bases from J, the gap between germline ends came to 14 bases. Germline V CDR1 and CDR2: MNHEY, SVGEGT. The CDR3 consists of 14 residues. CDR3 coding DNA: TGTGCCAGCAGTACCCGACGTCGGGGCACTGAAGCTTTCTTT. Translated, it gives CASSTRRRGTEAFF.

The rearrangement links TRBV28 to TRBJ2-1, with TRBD2 matching 8 bases. CDR1 and CDR2 from the germline V gene are MDHEN and SYDVKM. The CDR3 covers 14 residues. V shed 7 bases and J 1 base; nucleotides not matched to a gene: 3. CDR3 sequence (DNA): TGTGCCAGCACTACTAGCGGTTCCTACAATGAGCAGTTCTTC. This translates into CASTTSGSYNEQFF.

This clonotype appeared a few times. The CDR3 here is CASSVEGGGSADTQYF. The CDR3 DNA sequence: TGTGCCAGCAGCGTAGAAGGAGGGGGAAGTGCAGATACGCAGTATTTT. The chain combines TRBV9 with TRBJ2-3; D may match TRBD1 or TRBD2 (6 bases each). V lost 0 bases to trimming and J lost 4 bases, with 15 bases between them. The germline V gene encodes CDR1 SGDLS and CDR2 YYNGEE. This CDR3 comprises 16 residues.

Many counts were recorded for this clonotype. This chain's CDR3 is CASSHQGRGAKNIQYF. Here the CDR3 DNA reads TGTGCCAGCAGCCACCAGGGGCGAGGGGCCAAAAACATTCAGTACTTC. The chain links TRBV3-1 to TRBJ2-4; TRBD1 is a possible D gene (6 bases). Germline CDR1 reads LGHDT; CDR2 reads YNNKEL (reference sequence). The CDR3 contains 16 residues. V shed 3 bases and J shed 1 base, with 13 bases lying between them.

This clonotype was counted ten times or more. The chain combines TRBV20-1 with TRBJ2-5, with a weak D call TRBD2 (6 bases). Germline CDR1 and CDR2: DFQATT and SNEGSKA (reference sequence). CDR3 length: 14 residues. The V and J ends lost 2 bases and 2 bases respectively, with 12 bases between them. CDR3: CSARSRDSQETQYF. The DNA of the CDR3 is TGCAGTGCTAGATCCCGGGACTCACAAGAGACCCAGTACTTC.

This clonotype showed up just a few times. The chain couples TRBV5-6 to TRBJ2-5; 10 bases are a match to TRBD2. Germline lookup yields CDR1 SGHDT and CDR2 YYEEEE. The CDR3 totals 13 residues. The junction had 7 bases not matched to a gene; V was cut back by 9 bases and J by 5 bases. In DNA, the CDR3 is TGTGCCACCCGCCTAGCGGGGGCGGAGACCCAGTACTTC. Its translation: CATRLAGAETQYF.

V is TRBV24-1 and J is TRBJ1-2; D is uncertain. The CDR3 covers 11 residues. Trimming removed 5 bases at V and 8 bases at J, with 8 bases between. Germline lookup yields CDR1 KGHDR and CDR2 SFDVKD. The CDR3 reads CATSGGEGYTF. The CDR3 bases are TGTGCCACCAGTGGAGGTGAAGGCTACACCTTC.

This chain links TRBV6-5 with TRBJ2-7; D not certain. V dropped 1 base and J dropped 2 bases, with 9 bases sitting between them. The CDR3 is made up of 14 amino acids. Looked up from germline, CDR1 is MNHEY and CDR2 is SVGAGI. The CDR3 sequence: CASSYYLGTYEQYF. Here the CDR3 DNA reads TGTGCCAGCAGTTACTATCTAGGGACCTACGAGCAGTACTTC.